These 24 T cell receptor beta chains share one sample of origin, sequenced in a study of T cell repertoires in ileal Crohn's disease. Repertoires were generated with immunoSEQ multiplex PCR, while TCRdb's copy carries only in-frame clones and drops some. Of over 4,500 clones in the sample, over 70% were seen once. Sample: ileal tissue. The receptors derive from an adult with Crohn's disease.

The chain couples TRBV18 to TRBJ1-2; D gene ambiguous. The germline CDR1 and CDR2 sequences are KGHSH and LQKENI. Deletions cut 2 bases from V and 0 bases from J, with 7 bases between. The CDR3 is made up of 14 amino acids. The CDR3 DNA reads TGTGCCAGCTCACCAGATACTCCTAACTATGGCTACACCTTC. It translates to CASSPDTPNYGYTF.

This chain uses TRBV25-1 with TRBJ1-1; no firm D call. Looked up from germline, CDR1 is MGHDK and CDR2 is SYGVNS. This CDR3 comprises 14 residues. V shed 4 bases and J shed 5 bases, with 14 bases lying between them. The CDR3 region has the DNA TGTGCCAGCAGTGGAATGGGGAGGGCGACTGAAGCTTTCTTT. This sequence encodes CASSGMGRATEAFF. The full variable domain, rest sourced from reference TRBV25-1 and TRBJ1-1, is EADIYQTPRYLVIGTGKKITLECSQTMGHDKMYWYQQDPGMELHLIHYSYGVNSTEKGDLSSESTVSRIRTEHFPLTLESARPSHTSQYLCASSGMGRATEAFFGQGTRLTVV.

This clone was seen more than once but under ten times. The V call is TRBV6-1, the J call TRBJ2-1, with D maybe TRBD1 (6 bases). The germline V and J ends were trimmed by 5 bases and 0 bases, with 11 bases remaining between them. Per germline, CDR1 MNHNS and CDR2 SASEGT. The CDR3 extends over 15 amino acids. CDR3 nucleotides: TGTGCCAGCAGTCGGGACATAACCTCCTACAATGAGCAGTTCTTC. Residues: CASSRDITSYNEQFF.

This clone was counted between two and nine times. This chain joins TRBV11-2 and TRBJ2-5; perhaps TRBD2 as D (5 bases). V gave up 5 bases and J gave up 5 bases, with 18 bases separating them. The CDR3 is made up of 15 amino acids. Germline-derived CDR1 and CDR2 are SGHAT and FQNNGV. The CDR3 spells CASSPGASRWETQYF. The CDR3 DNA reads as TGTGCCAGCAGCCCGGGCGCTAGCCGTTGGGAGACCCAGTACTTC.

This chain uses TRBV7-8 with TRBJ2-7; D is possibly TRBD2 (5 bases). Germline CDR1 and CDR2: SGHVS and FQNEAQ. This CDR3 spans 11 amino acids. The ends were cut back, 8 bases at V and 7 bases at J, with 12 bases in the middle. The CDR3 sequence is CASSAEGEQYF. CDR3 nucleotides: TGTGCCAGCTCCGCCGAGGGAGAGCAGTACTTC.

CDR3 residues: CASSFKGVSTDTQYF. CDR3 in DNA: TGTGCCAGCAGTTTTAAGGGGGTAAGCACAGATACGCAGTATTTT. The genes are TRBV27 and TRBJ2-3, with D possibly being TRBD1 (6 bases). The CDR3 has 15 amino acids. V was clipped by 3 bases and J by 0 bases, with 10 bases between them. Germline V gene data show CDR1 as MNHEY and CDR2 as SMNVEV (reference sequence).

This clone has a single count. This chain links TRBV9 with TRBJ2-4; 8 bases match TRBD1. Per the germline V gene, CDR1 is SGDLS and CDR2 is YYNGEE. The CDR3 runs to 16 residues. V gave up 0 bases and J gave up 3 bases; unmatched junction bases: 5. As DNA, the CDR3 is TGTGCCAGCAGCGTAGATGACAGGGGTGGCAAAAACATTCAGTACTTC. It specifies CASSVDDRGGKNIQYF. The variable domain in full, completed from reference TRBV9 and TRBJ2-4, reads DSGVTQTPKHLITATGQRVTLRCSPRSGDLSVYWYQQSLDQGLQFLIQYYNGEERAKGNILERFSAQQFPDLHSELNLSSLELGDSALYFCASSVDDRGGKNIQYFGAGTRLSVL.

This chain links TRBV5-1 with TRBJ2-3, with 8 bases identical to TRBD2. V shed 4 bases and J 0 bases; nucleotides not matched to a gene: 4. Germline V lookup: CDR1 SGHRS, CDR2 YFSETQ. This CDR3 has 15 residues. In DNA, the CDR3 is TGCGCCAGCAGCCCCGGGGGGGCTAGCACAGATACGCAGTATTTT. Protein product: CASSPGGASTDTQYF.

CDR3 residues: CASIPKPRTGDNEQFF. The CDR3 DNA reads as TGTGCCAGCATCCCAAAACCCCGGACAGGGGACAATGAGCAGTTCTTC. V and J are TRBV7-2 and TRBJ2-1; 9 bases agree with TRBD1. Per the germline V gene, CDR1 is SGHTA and CDR2 is FQGNSA. V lost 7 bases to trimming and J lost 5 bases; unmatched junction nucleotides: 12. CDR3 size: 16 residues. Using reference TRBV7-2 and TRBJ2-1 for the parts outside the CDR3, the full variable domain is GAGVSQSPSNKVTEKGKDVELRCDPISGHTALYWYRQSLGQGLEFLIYFQGNSAPDKSGLPSDRFSAERTGGSVSTLTIQRTQQEDSAVYLCASIPKPRTGDNEQFFGPGTRLTVL.

The J gene is TRBJ1-3, the V gene TRBV7-8; 7 positions agree with TRBD1. With V trimmed by 4 bases and J by 1 base, 4 bases remained unmatched. The V gene's germline CDR1 is SGHVS and CDR2 FQNEAQ. The CDR3 spans 15 residues. In DNA, the CDR3 is TGTGCCAGCAGCTCCAACAGGGGATCTGGAAACACCATATATTTT. The encoded protein is CASSSNRGSGNTIYF.

The chain employs TRBV28 and TRBJ2-6; 9 bases map to TRBD1. The V gene's germline CDR1 is MDHEN and CDR2 SYDVKM. The CDR3 is 16 residues long. Trimming cost V 10 bases and J 0 bases; bases outside gene matches: 7. CDR3 amino acids: CATSGQGISGANVLTF. The CDR3 DNA is TGTGCCACCTCGGGACAGGGCATCTCTGGGGCCAACGTCCTGACTTTC.

The rearrangement links TRBV7-3 to TRBJ1-1, with D possibly TRBD1 on 5 matching bases. Trimming took 2 bases from V and 5 from J, leaving 9 bases between them. The CDR3 runs 13 residues. Looked up from germline, CDR1 is SGHTA and CDR2 is FQGTGA. The CDR3 DNA reads as TGTGCCAGCAGCTTAGACAGACGGACTGAAGCTTTCTTT. Its translation: CASSLDRRTEAFF.

J is TRBJ1-3 and V is TRBV18; tentatively, D is TRBD1 (5 bases). With 4 bases removed from V and 0 bases from J, the gap between germline ends came to 10 bases. Germline loops: CDR1 KGHSH, CDR2 LQKENI. This CDR3 contains 15 residues. CDR3 loop: CASSQRQFSGNTIYF. The CDR3, as DNA: TGTGCCAGCTCACAGAGACAGTTCTCTGGAAACACCATATATTTT.

The rearrangement uses TRBV6-6 and TRBJ2-7; the match to TRBD1 covers 8 bases. With V trimmed by 10 bases and J by 5 bases, 13 bases remained unmatched. The V gene's germline CDR1 is MNHNY and CDR2 SVGAGI (reference sequence). The CDR3 is 14 amino acids. The chain's CDR3 is CATGDRGGVDEQYF. For the CDR3, the DNA is TGTGCCACCGGAGACAGGGGAGGTGTCGACGAGCAGTACTTC.

The chain links TRBV7-4 to TRBJ1-3; D is uncertain. There are 21 residues in the CDR3. Germline CDR1 and CDR2: SGHVT and SQSDAQ. The germline V and J ends were trimmed by 2 bases and 0 bases, with 26 bases remaining between them. CDR3 in amino acids: CASSLPSEGLRQRYSGNTIYF. CDR3 bases: TGTGCCAGCAGCTTACCAAGCGAGGGTTTGAGGCAGCGGTACTCTGGAAACACCATATATTTT.

The chain couples TRBV23-1 to TRBJ1-2; the match to TRBD1 covers 7 bases. TRBV23-1 qualifies as an ORF whose function is uncertain. Trimming removed 2 bases from V and 1 base from J; junction bases left unmatched: 7. CDR3 length equals 16 residues. The CDR3 sequence: CASSQDRRGRNYGYTF. CDR3 nucleotide sequence: TGCGCCAGCAGTCAAGACCGAAGGGGGCGTAACTATGGCTACACCTTC.

This chain uses TRBV7-2 with TRBJ2-3, with D perhaps matching TRBD2 (6 bases). Germline V gene data show CDR1 as SGHTA and CDR2 as FQGNSA. CDR3 size: 14 residues. V was pared by 1 base and J by 8 bases, with 13 bases between. The CDR3 loop reads CASSLDGGSGTQYF. CDR3 DNA sequence: TGTGCCAGCAGCTTAGATGGGGGGTCGGGTACGCAGTATTTT.

Here the CDR3 reads CSVEKGGEQFF. The CDR3 DNA is TGCAGCGTTGAGAAGGGAGGGGAGCAGTTCTTC. The gene calls are TRBV29-1 and TRBJ2-1; TRBD2 matches 7 bases. CDR1 is SQVTM, CDR2 ANQGSEA, per germline. The CDR3 is made up of 11 amino acids. After removal of 3 bases from V and 10 bases from J, the junction contained 3 bases not matched to a gene.

Worth noting for this clone: The sample has other DNA sequences that encode this CDR3 too. J is TRBJ2-5 and V is TRBV7-2; 9 bases are a match to TRBD2. Germline V gene lookup returns CDR1 SGHTA and CDR2 FQGNSA. The CDR3 covers 14 residues. With 3 bases clipped from V and 5 bases from J, the junction kept 4 bases outside the gene matches. CDR3 bases: TGTGCCAGCAGCTTTAGCGGGAGAGGGGAGACCCAGTACTTC. Translating it yields CASSFSGRGETQYF.

The chain couples TRBV14 to TRBJ1-4, with TRBD1 matching over 7 bases. There are 14 residues in the CDR3. Trimming cost V 5 bases and J 5 bases; bases outside gene matches: 5. Germline loops: CDR1 SGHDN, CDR2 FVKESK. Written as DNA, the CDR3 is TGTGCCAGCAGCTTCGGACAGGCAAATGAAAAACTGTTTTTT. Translation gives CASSFGQANEKLFF.

The rearrangement uses TRBV27 and TRBJ2-7; D may be TRBD2 (6 bases). The CDR3 extends over 15 amino acids. The V gene's germline CDR1 is MNHEY and CDR2 SMNVEV (reference sequence). V was clipped by 4 bases and J by 2 bases, with 15 bases between them. CDR3 DNA sequence: TGTGCCAGCAGTTCCTGGGGGGAGATCACCTACGAGCAGTACTTC. It translates to CASSSWGEITYEQYF.

The V gene is TRBV7-2, the J gene TRBJ2-7; TRBD2 is a possible D gene (6 bases). Between the trimmed V and J ends, which lost 5 bases and 3 bases, there was a span of 14 bases. From germline, CDR1 is SGHTA and CDR2 FQGNSA. The CDR3 spans 14 residues. The CDR3 is CASSPRDSFYEQYF. CDR3 nucleotide sequence: TGTGCCAGCAGCCCAAGGGACTCTTTCTACGAGCAGTACTTC.

The chain couples TRBV7-3 to TRBJ2-7; the match to TRBD2 covers 12 bases. V lost 5 bases and J lost 7; bases outside the gene matches: 9. CDR1 and CDR2 from the germline V gene are SGHTA and FQGTGA. The length of the CDR3 is 15 residues. The CDR3 nucleotides are TGTGCCAGCAGCCAGCTCGTACTAGCGGGAGGAGAGCAGTACTTC. Translating it yields CASSQLVLAGGEQYF.

The J gene is TRBJ1-1, the V gene TRBV29-1, with D possibly matching TRBD1 (5 bases). V was trimmed by 5 bases and J by 5 bases, leaving 15 bases between them. In germline, CDR1 is SQVTM, CDR2 ANQGSEA. CDR3 length: 13 amino acids. CDR3 coding DNA: TGCAGCGTTTGCAGGGAGGAATTTACTGAAGCTTTCTTT. It codes for CSVCREEFTEAFF.